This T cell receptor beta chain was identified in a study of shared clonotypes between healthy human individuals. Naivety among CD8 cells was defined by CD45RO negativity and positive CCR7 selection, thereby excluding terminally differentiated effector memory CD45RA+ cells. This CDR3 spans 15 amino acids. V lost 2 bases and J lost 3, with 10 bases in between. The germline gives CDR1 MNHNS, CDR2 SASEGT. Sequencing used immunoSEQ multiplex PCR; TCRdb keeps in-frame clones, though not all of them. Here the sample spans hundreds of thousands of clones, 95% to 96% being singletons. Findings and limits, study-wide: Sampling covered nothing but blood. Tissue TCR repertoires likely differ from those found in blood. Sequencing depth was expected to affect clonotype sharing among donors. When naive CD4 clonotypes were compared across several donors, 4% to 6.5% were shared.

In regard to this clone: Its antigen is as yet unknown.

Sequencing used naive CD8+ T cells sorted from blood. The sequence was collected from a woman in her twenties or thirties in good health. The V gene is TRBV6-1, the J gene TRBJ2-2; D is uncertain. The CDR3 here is CASSELLADTGELFF. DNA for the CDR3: TGTGCCAGCAGTGAATTGTTGGCCGACACCGGGGAGCTGTTTTTT.